This T cell receptor (beta chain) was retrieved from a study of cytomegalovirus exposure and HLA in healthy donors. The study's findings and limits: 87-base-pair reads could not separate some V segments, including TRBV6-2 and TRBV6-3.

For this clone: Its cognate antigen is unknown.

When sampled, the donors appeared nominally healthy, though they likely had unrecorded immune exposures. The PCR made use of 60 Vbeta and 13 Jbeta primers. Assay used: immunoSEQ multiplex PCR; TCRdb lists only in-frame clones, some missing. The record lists roughly 200,000 clones, of which the ten most abundant hold 1.1%. Trimming cost V 3 bases and J 7 bases, with 8 bases left between them. CDR3 length: 12 residues. In germline, CDR1 is MGHDK, CDR2 SYGVNS. J is TRBJ2-3 and V is TRBV25-1; D is unclear. The TCR sequence derives from a girl aged 2 to 9 in good health and CMV-seropositive. What was sequenced was PBMCs. CDR3 amino acids: CASSEGYHTQYF. The CDR3 coding sequence is TGTGCCAGCAGTGAGGGCTACCATACGCAGTATTTT.